This entry describes one T cell receptor (beta chain). Its antigen is unknown. This CDR3 comprises 12 residues. Germline CDR1 is SEHNR and CDR2 is FQNEAQ (reference sequence). Trimming stripped 5 bases from V and 5 bases from J, with 9 bases between. These data are taken from a study of cytomegalovirus exposure and HLA in healthy donors. Study as a whole: There were around 100 million unique TCR beta sequences, drawn from about 190 million T cells, in an earlier analysis. Notes on the study in general: Most TCR beta V segments were productive about 87% or about 30% of the time in an earlier analysis. As was reported, the HLA-A and HLA-B alleles of most subjects were accurately predicted from TCR beta sequences.

PCR was performed using 60 Vbeta and 13 Jbeta primers. Data came from immunoSEQ multiplex PCR; TCRdb stores just in-frame clones and leaves some out. This table holds 270,000 or so clones, roughly 91% found once. The sequence derives from a girl aged 2 to 9 in good health and CMV-seronegative. This chain connects TRBV7-9 to TRBJ1-1; D is uncertain. What was sequenced was PBMCs. DNA for the CDR3: TGTGCCAGCAGCCTCTCCGGGACTGAAGCTTTCTTT. It yields the protein CASSLSGTEAFF.